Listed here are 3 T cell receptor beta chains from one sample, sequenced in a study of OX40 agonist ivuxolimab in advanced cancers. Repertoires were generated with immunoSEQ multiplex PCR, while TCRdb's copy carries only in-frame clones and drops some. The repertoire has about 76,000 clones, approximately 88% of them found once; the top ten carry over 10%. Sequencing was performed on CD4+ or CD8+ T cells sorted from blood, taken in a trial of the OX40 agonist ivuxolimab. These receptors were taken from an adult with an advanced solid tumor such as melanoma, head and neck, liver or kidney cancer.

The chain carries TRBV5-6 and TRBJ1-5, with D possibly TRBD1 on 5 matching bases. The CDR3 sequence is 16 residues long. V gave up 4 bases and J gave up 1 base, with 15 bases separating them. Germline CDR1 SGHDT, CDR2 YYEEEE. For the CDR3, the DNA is TGTGCCAGCAGCATGGGGGGACGGGGGAGCAATCAGCCCCAGCATTTT. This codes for CASSMGGRGSNQPQHF.

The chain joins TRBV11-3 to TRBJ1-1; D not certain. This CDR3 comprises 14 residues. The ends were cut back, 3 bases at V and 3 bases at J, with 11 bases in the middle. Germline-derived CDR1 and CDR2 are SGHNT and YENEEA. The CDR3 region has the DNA TGTGCCAGCAGCTTTAGGTCAACGGACACTGAAGCTTTCTTT. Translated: CASSFRSTDTEAFF. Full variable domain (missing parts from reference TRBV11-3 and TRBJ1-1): EAGVVQSPRYKIIEKKQPVAFWCNPISGHNTLYWYLQNLGQGPELLIRYENEEAVDDSQLPKDRFSAERLKGVDSTLKIQPAELGDSAVYLCASSFRSTDTEAFFGQGTRLTVV.

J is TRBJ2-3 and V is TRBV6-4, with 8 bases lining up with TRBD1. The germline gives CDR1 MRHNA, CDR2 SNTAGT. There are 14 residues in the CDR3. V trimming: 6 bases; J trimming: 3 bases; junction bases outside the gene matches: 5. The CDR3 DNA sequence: TGTGCCAGCAGCCCAGGGGGCTGGACAGATACGCAGTATTTT. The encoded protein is CASSPGGWTDTQYF.